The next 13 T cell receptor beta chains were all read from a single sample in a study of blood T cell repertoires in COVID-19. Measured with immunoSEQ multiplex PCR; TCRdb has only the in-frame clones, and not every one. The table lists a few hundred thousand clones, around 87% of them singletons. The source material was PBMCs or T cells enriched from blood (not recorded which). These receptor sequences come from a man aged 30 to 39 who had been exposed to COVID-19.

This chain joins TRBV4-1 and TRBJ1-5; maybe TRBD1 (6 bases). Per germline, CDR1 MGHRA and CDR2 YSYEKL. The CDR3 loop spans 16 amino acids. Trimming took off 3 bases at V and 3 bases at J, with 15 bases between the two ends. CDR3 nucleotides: TGCGCCAGCAGCCAGCCGGGACAAAAAGTCAATCAGCCCCAGCATTTT. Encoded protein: CASSQPGQKVNQPQHF.

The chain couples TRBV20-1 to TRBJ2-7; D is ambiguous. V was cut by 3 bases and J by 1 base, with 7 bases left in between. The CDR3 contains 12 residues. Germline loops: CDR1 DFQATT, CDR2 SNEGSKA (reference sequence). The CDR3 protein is CSASPTSYEQYF. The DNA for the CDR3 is TGCAGTGCTAGTCCCACTTCCTACGAGCAGTACTTC.

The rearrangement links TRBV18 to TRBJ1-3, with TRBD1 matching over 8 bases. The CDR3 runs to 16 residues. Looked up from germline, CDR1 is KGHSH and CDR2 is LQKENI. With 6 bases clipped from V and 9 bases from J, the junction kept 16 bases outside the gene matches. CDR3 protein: CASSPGAGTGSGTIYF. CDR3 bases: TGTGCCAGCTCCCCTGGAGCCGGGACAGGAAGTGGCACCATATATTTT.

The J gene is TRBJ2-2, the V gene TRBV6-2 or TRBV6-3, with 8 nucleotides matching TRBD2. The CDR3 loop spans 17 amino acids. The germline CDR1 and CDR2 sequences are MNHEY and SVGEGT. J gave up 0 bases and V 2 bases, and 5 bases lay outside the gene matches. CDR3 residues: CASSYPHGGANTGELFF. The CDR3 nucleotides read TGTGCCAGCAGTTACCCACACGGGGGGGCGAACACCGGGGAGCTGTTTTTT.

DNA of the CDR3: TGTGCCATTTTCGGGGAGCGGGGGGAGCTGTTTTTT. Residues: CAIFGERGELFF. The V call is TRBV10-3, the J call TRBJ2-2; maybe TRBD2 (5 bases). CDR3 length equals 12 residues. V was shortened by 9 bases and J by 8 bases, with 13 bases between the two germline ends. In germline, CDR1 is ENHRY, CDR2 SYGVKD.

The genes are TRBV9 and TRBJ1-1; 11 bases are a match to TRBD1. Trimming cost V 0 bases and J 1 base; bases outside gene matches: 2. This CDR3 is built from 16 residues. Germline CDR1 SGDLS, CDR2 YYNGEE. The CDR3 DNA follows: TGTGCCAGCAGCGTAGGGGACAGGGGGTGGAACACTGAAGCTTTCTTT. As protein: CASSVGDRGWNTEAFF. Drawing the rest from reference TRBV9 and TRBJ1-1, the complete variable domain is DSGVTQTPKHLITATGQRVTLRCSPRSGDLSVYWYQQSLDQGLQFLIQYYNGEERAKGNILERFSAQQFPDLHSELNLSSLELGDSALYFCASSVGDRGWNTEAFFGQGTRLTVV.

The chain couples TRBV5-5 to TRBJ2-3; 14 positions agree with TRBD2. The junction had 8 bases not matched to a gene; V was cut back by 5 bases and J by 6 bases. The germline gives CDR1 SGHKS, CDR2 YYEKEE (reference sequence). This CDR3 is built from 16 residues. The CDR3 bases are TGTGCCAGCAGGCGACTAGCGGGGGGGCCGGGGGATACGCAGTATTTT. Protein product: CASRRLAGGPGDTQYF.

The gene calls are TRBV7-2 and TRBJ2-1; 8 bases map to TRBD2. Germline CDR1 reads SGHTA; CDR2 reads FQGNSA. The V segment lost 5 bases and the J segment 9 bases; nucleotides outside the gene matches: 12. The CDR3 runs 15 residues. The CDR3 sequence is CASSLSGTRVGEQFF. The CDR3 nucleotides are TGTGCCAGCAGCCTGTCCGGGACTAGAGTAGGTGAGCAGTTCTTC.

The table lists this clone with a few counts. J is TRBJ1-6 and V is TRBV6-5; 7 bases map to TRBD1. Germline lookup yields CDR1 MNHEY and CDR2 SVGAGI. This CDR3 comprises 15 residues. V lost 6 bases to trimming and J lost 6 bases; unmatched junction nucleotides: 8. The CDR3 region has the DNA TGTGCCAGCAGCTTGGACAGGACTTCTAATTCACCCCTCCACTTT. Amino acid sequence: CASSLDRTSNSPLHF.

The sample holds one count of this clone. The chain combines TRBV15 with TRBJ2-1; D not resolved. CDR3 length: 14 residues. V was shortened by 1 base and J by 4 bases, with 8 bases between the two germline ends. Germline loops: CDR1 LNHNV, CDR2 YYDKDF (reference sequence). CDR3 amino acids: CATSRGSEYNEQFF. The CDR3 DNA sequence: TGTGCCACCAGCAGAGGGTCCGAGTACAATGAGCAGTTCTTC.

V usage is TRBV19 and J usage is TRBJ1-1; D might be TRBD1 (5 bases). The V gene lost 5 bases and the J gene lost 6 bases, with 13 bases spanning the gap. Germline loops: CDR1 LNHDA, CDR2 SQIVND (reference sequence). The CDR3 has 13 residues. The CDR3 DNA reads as TGTGCCAGTAGTGTCTCGGGGGGGTCTGAAGCTTTCTTT. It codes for CASSVSGGSEAFF.

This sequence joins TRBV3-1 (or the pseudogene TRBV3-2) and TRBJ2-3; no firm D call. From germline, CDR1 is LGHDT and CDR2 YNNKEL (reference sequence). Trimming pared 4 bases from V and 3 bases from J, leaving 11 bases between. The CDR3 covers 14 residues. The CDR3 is CASSPARLTDTQYF. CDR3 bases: TGTGCCAGCAGCCCCGCCCGACTGACAGATACGCAGTATTTT.

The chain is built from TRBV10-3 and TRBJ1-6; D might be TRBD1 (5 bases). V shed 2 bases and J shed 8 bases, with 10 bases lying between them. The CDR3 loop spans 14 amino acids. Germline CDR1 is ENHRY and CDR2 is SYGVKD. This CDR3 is CAISEGEGDSPLHF. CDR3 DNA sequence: TGTGCCATCAGTGAGGGGGAAGGGGATTCACCCCTCCACTTT.